This is a list of T cell receptor beta chains from one sample in a study of blood T cell repertoires in COVID-19. Data came from immunoSEQ multiplex PCR; TCRdb stores just in-frame clones and leaves some out. Here the sample spans about 300,000 clones, 80% to 95% being singletons. Sequenced: peripheral blood. The receptor set was obtained from a woman in her thirties with COVID-19, enrolled during active disease. CDR3s include the opening cysteine and the closing phenylalanine or tryptophan. D genes are given only for firm matches. A clone size is listed for some rows: how often the clone was seen (once, few, many), or a class if it is expanded.

NA,TRBJ2-3,TRBD2,TRBV9,TGTGCCAGCAGCGGCGGGACTAGCGGCACAGATACGCAGTATTTT,CASSGGTSGTDTQYF
NA,TRBJ2-3,NA,TRBV5-4,TGTGCCAGCAGCTTGAGCCCGGTGGGCACAGATACGCAGTATTTT,CASSLSPVGTDTQYF
once,TRBJ1-3,TRBD1,TRBV28,TGTGCCAGCATTGCTGGACAGGGACCCATATATTTT,CASIAGQGPIYF
NA,TRBJ1-1,NA,TRBV9,TGTGCCAGCAGCCCCCCCGGGATTAAGGGCACTGAAGCTTTCTTT,CASSPPGIKGTEAFF
NA,TRBJ2-2,NA,TRBV9,TGTGCCAGCAGCGTAGTCGGGACGAACACCGGGGAGCTGTTTTTT,CASSVVGTNTGELFF
NA,TRBJ1-5,NA,TRBV5-1,TGCGCCAGCAGCTTGATGGGGGGGGTGAATCAGCCCCAGCATTTT,CASSLMGGVNQPQHF
once,TRBJ2-5,NA,TRBV9,TGTGCCAGCAGCGTTGCAGGGGCATTTCGAGAGACCCAGTACTTC,CASSVAGAFRETQYF
few,TRBJ1-5,TRBD1,TRBV7-9,TGTGCCAGCAGCTTGGGACAGGAGTATCAGCCCCAGCATTTT,CASSLGQEYQPQHF
NA,TRBJ2-2,NA,TRBV7-9,TGTGCCAGCAGCGGGGTGCGGGCTCCCGGGGAGCTGTTTTTT,CASSGVRAPGELFF
NA,TRBJ2-1,NA,TRBV27,TGTGCCAGCAGTCCTCGACTGGTCCTCTACAATGAGCAGTTCTTC,CASSPRLVLYNEQFF
NA,TRBJ2-7,NA,TRBV7-6,TGTGCCAGCAGCTTAGTTGTGGGCCGGCCCCCCTACGAGCAGTACTTC,CASSLVVGRPPYEQYF
NA,TRBJ2-2,TRBD1,TRBV2,TGTGCCAGCTTTTCGAGGCAGGGGGCGGGCGACACCGGGGAGCTGTTTTTT,CASFSRQGAGDTGELFF
NA,TRBJ1-6,NA,TRBV4-3,TGCGCCAGCAGCGCACAGGGAACCTATAATTCACCCCTCCACTTT,CASSAQGTYNSPLHF
NA,TRBJ2-5,TRBD1,TRBV24-1,TGTGCCACCAGTGGAACAGGGGGAAGAACCCAGTACTTC,CATSGTGGRTQYF